This T cell receptor (beta chain) was recorded in a study of Graves' ophthalmopathy and Graves' hyperthyroidism. V was pared by 0 bases and J by 4 bases, with 9 bases between. CDR1 is MGHRA and CDR2 is YSYEKL in the germline V gene. This CDR3 is built from 14 residues. The TCR beta CDR3 regions underwent amplification from RNA transcripts. In the first round, RT-PCR was carried out with HTBI primers, and a multiplex PCR formed the second round. TCRdb reprocessed the multiplex PCR reads via MiXCR and lists one record per CDR3 protein. The data hold 740,000 or so distinct CDR3 sequences, with roughly two fifths observed a single time.

The sequence derives from an adult man with Graves' ophthalmopathy. The V and J genes are TRBV4-1 and TRBJ2-5; D possibly corresponds to TRBD1 (6 bases). The sequencing input was peripheral blood. This chain's CDR3 is CASSQEGRGETQYF. In DNA, the CDR3 is TGCGCCAGCAGCCAAGAGGGCAGGGGAGAGACCCAGTACTTC.